The present T cell receptor (beta chain) was sequenced within a study of beta chain features in type 1 diabetes. Findings and caveats of the study: More deletions and fewer insertions at VDJ junctions were seen in type 1 diabetes patients. TCRB CDR3s from Type 1 diabetes patients were moderately but significantly shorter in all four CD4+ subsets. Resolution of whether HLA type affects TCRB rearrangement was not achieved here.

Worth noting for this clone: Antigen: not known.

All of the isolated RNA was reverse transcribed, so expressed TCRB transcripts were sequenced. Repertoires were generated with immunoSEQ multiplex PCR, while TCRdb's copy carries only in-frame clones and drops some. The sample yields some 350,000 clones, 8.5% to 10% seen once. Every participating donor gave one draw, a heparinised blood sample averaging about 100 mL. The V gene end was trimmed by 5 bases and the J gene end by 0 bases; junction bases not matched to a gene: 7. The CDR3 has 16 amino acids. Germline loops: CDR1 SGHDN, CDR2 FVKESK. The V gene is TRBV14, the J gene TRBJ2-1, with 7 positions matching TRBD2. The sequence was collected from a man between 25 and 39 years old with type 1 diabetes. Sequenced material: central memory CD4+ T cells from blood. The CDR3: CASSSDPGGSYNEQFF. The CDR3 DNA reads as TGTGCCAGCAGCTCAGACCCGGGAGGCTCCTACAATGAGCAGTTCTTC.